The clone carrying this T cell receptor (beta chain) was found once. As handled by the study authors: Scientists estimated how many nucleated cells there were by amplifying reference gene primers. Clones were sequenced by immunoSEQ multiplex PCR, and TCRdb holds only the in-frame ones, with some missing. V and J calls and clone size come straight from that table; D and trimming were deduced from the DNA. This repertoire shows some 63,000 clones, 70% to 90% found once; its top ten account for around 20%. This sample is drawn from a study of blood T cell repertoires in COVID-19. About the research overall: Samples representing acute and convalescent COVID-19 were sourced from the United States, Italy and Spain. In each case, the material was cDNA or gDNA derived from T cells, B-cell-depleted T cells, or PBMCs.

The germline CDR1 and CDR2 sequences are SNHLY and FYNNEI. The length of the CDR3 is 15 residues. V dropped 2 bases and J dropped 3 bases, with 12 bases sitting between them. This chain connects TRBV2 to TRBJ2-3, with D possibly being TRBD2 (6 bases). Sequenced sample: peripheral blood. This TCR was recovered from a human donor in a cohort sampled during active COVID-19. Here the CDR3 reads CASSEIGLATDTQYF. The DNA for the CDR3 is TGTGCCAGCAGTGAAATAGGTCTAGCGACAGATACGCAGTATTTT.